The T cell receptor beta chain described here comes from a study of blood T cell repertoires in COVID-19. The CDR3 covers 14 residues. Germline CDR1 reads SGHAT; CDR2 reads FQNNGV. V was cut by 5 bases and J by 7 bases, with 18 bases left in between. Libraries were prepared by immunoSEQ multiplex PCR; TCRdb keeps only in-frame clonotypes and omits some of them. The sample contains fewer than 85,000 clones, more than 60% of which appear only once. The rearrangement uses TRBV11-2 and TRBJ2-7, with a weak D call TRBD1 (8 bases). The sequenced sample consisted of peripheral blood. The receptor's source is a woman aged 80 or over with active or convalescent COVID-19. In nucleotides, the CDR3 is TGTGCCAGCAGCCTGTCGGGGGGACAGGTAGAGCAGTACTTC. This codes for CASSLSGGQVEQYF.